The 10 T cell receptor beta chains below all came from one sample that was sequenced in a study of PD-1 blockade in classical Hodgkin lymphoma. The patients all showed relapse after autologous stem cell transplantation, while their brentuximab vedotin exposure varied. Data came from immunoSEQ multiplex PCR; TCRdb stores just in-frame clones and leaves some out. Of over 9,000 clones in the sample, approximately 84% were seen once. The sample was peripheral blood mononuclear cells (PBMCs), taken at baseline. These receptors were taken from a human donor with classical Hodgkin lymphoma.

V and J are TRBV19 and TRBJ1-2, with 7 bases fitting TRBD1. CDR1 is LNHDA, CDR2 SQIVND, per germline (reference sequence). The CDR3 extends over 15 amino acids. J lost 4 bases, V lost 5 bases, and 10 bases had no gene match. CDR3 in DNA: TGTGCCAGTAGTTTACAGGGGAAGAAGGGCTATGGCTACACCTTC. Translating gives CASSLQGKKGYGYTF.

V gene TRBV2 combines with J gene TRBJ2-3; 9 bases fit TRBD1. Germline V gene lookup returns CDR1 SNHLY and CDR2 FYNNEI. This CDR3 is 14 amino acids long. V lost 8 bases and J lost 4; bases outside the gene matches: 7. CDR3 DNA: TGTGCCAGCCGAGACAGGGGGTCGGCAGATACGCAGTATTTT. Its protein is CASRDRGSADTQYF.

The chain has TRBV6-1 and TRBJ1-5; D is possibly TRBD1 (6 bases). Per germline, CDR1 MNHNS and CDR2 SASEGT. CDR3 length: 15 residues. The V end was cut by 0 bases, the J end by 5 bases, with 11 bases between. The CDR3 coding sequence is TGTGCCAGCAGTGAAGCGGGGGGGCCGTATCAGCCCCAGCATTTT. Amino acid sequence: CASSEAGGPYQPQHF.

This chain links TRBV7-8 with TRBJ1-3; TRBD1 is a possible D gene (5 bases). This CDR3 contains 20 residues. Germline V gene sequence: CDR1 SGHVS, CDR2 FQNEAQ. Deletions cut 5 bases from V and 0 bases from J, with 26 bases between. The CDR3 bases are TGTGCCAGCAGCCCCATCATCCTCTCGGGGGGGTTTTACTCTGGAAACACCATATATTTT. Encoded protein: CASSPIILSGGFYSGNTIYF. The whole variable domain, remainder taken from reference TRBV7-8 and TRBJ1-3, is GAGVSQSPRYKVAKRGQDVALRCDPISGHVSLFWYQQALGQGPEFLTYFQNEAQLDKSGLPSDRFFAERPEGSVSTLKIQRTQQEDSAVYLCASSPIILSGGFYSGNTIYFGEGSWLTVV.

This clone rates as medium-sized. The sample has other DNA sequences that encode this CDR3 too. Here the CDR3 reads CASSLGGGSYGYTF. Written as DNA, the CDR3 is TGTGCCAGCTCCCTTGGCGGGGGGAGTTATGGCTACACCTTC. The chain is built from TRBV9 and TRBJ1-2; TRBD1 is a possible D gene (5 bases). This CDR3 contains 14 residues. Trimming removed 7 bases from V and 5 bases from J, with 18 bases in between. Looked up from germline, CDR1 is SGDLS and CDR2 is YYNGEE.

The chain couples TRBV10-2 to TRBJ1-2; possible D gene TRBD1, 6 bases. This CDR3 has 13 residues. CDR1 is WSHSY and CDR2 is SAAADI in the germline V gene. Trimming stripped 5 bases from V and 3 bases from J, with 10 bases between. The CDR3 coding sequence is TGCGCCAGCAGTCCACAGGGAGACTATGGCTACACCTTC. Protein product: CASSPQGDYGYTF.

This chain links TRBV5-1 with TRBJ2-7, with D possibly being TRBD1 (7 bases). This CDR3 has 15 residues. Germline values: CDR1 SGHRS, CDR2 YFSETQ. V was trimmed by 3 bases and J by 4 bases, leaving 17 bases between them. This CDR3 reads CASSSPMAGGYEQYF. In nucleotides, the CDR3 is TGCGCCAGCAGCTCTCCCATGGCAGGGGGGTACGAGCAGTACTTC.

The chain uses TRBV19 and TRBJ2-3; 7 bases fit TRBD1. The CDR3 length is 12 residues. Germline loops: CDR1 LNHDA, CDR2 SQIVND (reference sequence). V lost 9 bases, J lost 3 bases, and 3 bases stayed unmatched. CDR3 region: CASRGTTDTQYF. Written as DNA, the CDR3 is TGTGCCAGCAGGGGGACAACAGATACGCAGTATTTT. Drawing the rest from reference TRBV19 and TRBJ2-3, the complete variable domain is DGGITQSPKYLFRKEGQNVTLSCEQNLNHDAMYWYRQDPGQGLRLIYYSQIVNDFQKGDIAEGYSVSREKKESFPLTVTSAQKNPTAFYLCASRGTTDTQYFGPGTRLTVL.

The gene calls are TRBV5-5 and TRBJ1-4; tentatively, D is TRBD1 (6 bases). The CDR3 sequence is 15 residues long. Germline-derived CDR1 and CDR2 are SGHKS and YYEKEE (reference sequence). V gave up 3 bases and J gave up 8 bases, with 17 bases separating them. In DNA form, the CDR3 reads TGTGCCAGCAGCTCGACGGACCAGGGGATCGAAAAACTGTTTTTT. This sequence encodes CASSSTDQGIEKLFF.

A single count supports this clone. J is TRBJ2-7 and V is TRBV5-4, with a possible D match to TRBD2 (5 bases). CDR3 length equals 13 residues. CDR1 SGHNT and CDR2 YYREEE come from the germline V gene (reference sequence). V gave up 1 base and J gave up 7 bases, with 12 bases separating them. CDR3 nucleotides: TGTGCCAGCAGCTTGTCTGATCCGGGGGAGCAGTACTTC. As protein: CASSLSDPGEQYF.